Many counts were recorded for the clone carrying this T cell receptor beta chain. What it binds is unknown. This sample was included in a study of read filtering for tumor transcriptome and immune sequencing. At the level of the study: DNase treatment preceded whole-transcriptome library preparation.

Broader study findings: IR-seq and RNA-seq agreed better without single-read clonotypes. Compared with RNA-seq, IR-seq gave much higher clonotype depth and reliability.

The germline V gene encodes CDR1 KGHSH and CDR2 LQKENI. This CDR3 contains 15 residues. Trimming cost V 6 bases and J 0 bases; bases outside gene matches: 5. Every patient had bone marrow sampled while the disease was active. The library was built from about 400 ng RNA with molecular barcoded adaptors for alpha/delta and beta/gamma chains. TCRdb reanalysed the reads using MiXCR and keeps one entry per CDR3 protein. The sample lists about 48,000 distinct CDR3 sequences; around 20% were seen once. The sequencing sample was made of a population of CD138-negative cells sorted from bone marrow. The receptor was derived from a donor older than 35 with multiple myeloma. This chain uses TRBV18 with TRBJ2-5; 9 bases are a match to TRBD1. This CDR3 reads CASSRDRVYQETQYF. The CDR3 DNA reads TGTGCCAGCTCGCGGGACAGGGTGTACCAAGAGACCCAGTACTTC.